This T cell receptor beta chain was sequenced during a study of identical twins. Overall study results and limits: Compared with unrelated sharing, twin-shared out-of-frame alpha sequences had more low-probability sequences. Memory repertoires showed no such pattern, whereas abundant cord blood beta clonotypes carried fewer insertions.

Using its own MiXCR run on the 5' RACE reads, TCRdb lists one record per CDR3 protein. The repertoire holds about 280,000 distinct CDR3 sequences, with roughly 8.6% as singletons. V gave up 2 bases and J gave up 6 bases, with 17 bases separating them. CDR1 is MNHEY, CDR2 SVGEGT, per germline. CDR3 length equals 16 residues. Notes on this clonotype: Its cognate antigen is unknown.

Another study also made use of these data, one on yellow fever vaccine responses in identical twins. That study reports: It has been reported that, in twins, the vaccine T cell response seemed partly convergent and partly personalized.

The source is a woman between 18 and 29 years old in good health. Sequencing was done on a sample of memory (CD45RO+) T cells sorted from blood. The rearrangement links TRBV6-2 or TRBV6-3 to TRBJ2-4; D remains ambiguous. CDR3: CASSYSYMTVGNIQYF. The CDR3 coding sequence is TGTGCCAGCAGTTACAGCTATATGACCGTCGGAAACATTCAGTACTTC.